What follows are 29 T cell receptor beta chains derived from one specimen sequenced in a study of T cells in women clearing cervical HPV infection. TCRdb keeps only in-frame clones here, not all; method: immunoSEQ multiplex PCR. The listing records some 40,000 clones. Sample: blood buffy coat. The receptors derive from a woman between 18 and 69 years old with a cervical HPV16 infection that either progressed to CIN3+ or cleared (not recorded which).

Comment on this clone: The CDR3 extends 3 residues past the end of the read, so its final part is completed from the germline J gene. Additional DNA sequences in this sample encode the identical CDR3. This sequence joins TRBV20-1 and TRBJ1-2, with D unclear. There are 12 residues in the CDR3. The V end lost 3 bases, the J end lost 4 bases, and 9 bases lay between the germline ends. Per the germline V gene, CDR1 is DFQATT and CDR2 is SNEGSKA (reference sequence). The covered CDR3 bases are TGCAGTGCTAGGATTGGCGGCTATGGC. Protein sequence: CSARIGGYG. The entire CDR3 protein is CSARIGGYGYTF.

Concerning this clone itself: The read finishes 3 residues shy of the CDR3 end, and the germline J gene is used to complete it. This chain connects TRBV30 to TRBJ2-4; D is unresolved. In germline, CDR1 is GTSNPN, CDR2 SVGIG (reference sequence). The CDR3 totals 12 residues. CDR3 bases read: TGTGCCTGGAGCAGCCCGTACTATGGT. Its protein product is CAWSSPYYG. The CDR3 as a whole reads CAWSSPYYGQYF.

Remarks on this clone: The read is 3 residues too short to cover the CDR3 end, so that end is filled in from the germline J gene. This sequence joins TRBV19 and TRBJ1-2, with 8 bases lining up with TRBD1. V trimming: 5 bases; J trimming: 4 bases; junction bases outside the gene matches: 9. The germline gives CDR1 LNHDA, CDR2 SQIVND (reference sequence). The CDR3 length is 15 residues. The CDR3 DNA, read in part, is TGTGCCAGTAGTGATAGGACAGGGACACGCTATGGC. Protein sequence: CASSDRTGTRYG. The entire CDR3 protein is CASSDRTGTRYGYTF.

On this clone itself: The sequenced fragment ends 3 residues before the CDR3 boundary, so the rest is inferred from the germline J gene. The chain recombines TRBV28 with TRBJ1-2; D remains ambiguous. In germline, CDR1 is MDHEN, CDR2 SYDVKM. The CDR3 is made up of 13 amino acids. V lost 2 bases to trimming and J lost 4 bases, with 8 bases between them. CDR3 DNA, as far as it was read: TGTGCCAGCAGTTTAACAGACACCTATGGC. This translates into CASSLTDTYG. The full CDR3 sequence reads CASSLTDTYGYTF.

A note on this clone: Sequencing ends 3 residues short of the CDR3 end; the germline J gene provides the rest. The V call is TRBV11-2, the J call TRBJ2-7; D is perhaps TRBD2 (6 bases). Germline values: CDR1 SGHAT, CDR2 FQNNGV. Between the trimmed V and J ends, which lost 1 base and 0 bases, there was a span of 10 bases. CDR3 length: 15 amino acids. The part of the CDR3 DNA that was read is TGTGCCAGCAGCTTAGTAGCGGTAAGCTCCTACGAG. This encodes CASSLVAVSSYE. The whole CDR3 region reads CASSLVAVSSYEQYF.

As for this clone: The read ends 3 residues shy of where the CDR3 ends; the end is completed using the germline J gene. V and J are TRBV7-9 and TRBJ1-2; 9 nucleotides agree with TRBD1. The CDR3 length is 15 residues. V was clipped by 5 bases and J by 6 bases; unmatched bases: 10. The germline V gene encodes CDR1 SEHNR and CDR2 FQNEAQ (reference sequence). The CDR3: CASSPYDGQGNGYTF. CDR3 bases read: TGTGCCAGCAGCCCCTACGACGGACAGGGGAATGGC.

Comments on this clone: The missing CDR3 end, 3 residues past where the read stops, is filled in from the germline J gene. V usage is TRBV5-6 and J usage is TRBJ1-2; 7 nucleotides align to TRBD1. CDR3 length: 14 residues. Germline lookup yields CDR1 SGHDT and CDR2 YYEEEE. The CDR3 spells CASISTGTVHGYTF. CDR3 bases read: TGTGCCAGCATCTCTACCGGGACAGTGCACGGC.

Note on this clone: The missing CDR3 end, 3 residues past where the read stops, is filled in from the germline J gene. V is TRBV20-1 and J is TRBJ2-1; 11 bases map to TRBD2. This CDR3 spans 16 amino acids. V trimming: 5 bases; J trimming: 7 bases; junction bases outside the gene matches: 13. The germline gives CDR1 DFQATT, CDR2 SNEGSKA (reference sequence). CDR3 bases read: TGCAGTGCTCCCTCCTCCGGGACTAGCGGACCAAATGAG. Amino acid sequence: CSAPSSGTSGPNE. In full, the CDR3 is CSAPSSGTSGPNEQFF.

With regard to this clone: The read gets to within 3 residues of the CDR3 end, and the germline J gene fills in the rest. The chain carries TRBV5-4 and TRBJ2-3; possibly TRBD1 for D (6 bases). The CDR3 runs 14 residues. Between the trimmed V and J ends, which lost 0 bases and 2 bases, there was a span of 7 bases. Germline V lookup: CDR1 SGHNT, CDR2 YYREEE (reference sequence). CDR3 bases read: TGTGCCAGCAGCTTGGACAGGGCCACAGATACG. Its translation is CASSLDRATDT. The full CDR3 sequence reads CASSLDRATDTQYF.

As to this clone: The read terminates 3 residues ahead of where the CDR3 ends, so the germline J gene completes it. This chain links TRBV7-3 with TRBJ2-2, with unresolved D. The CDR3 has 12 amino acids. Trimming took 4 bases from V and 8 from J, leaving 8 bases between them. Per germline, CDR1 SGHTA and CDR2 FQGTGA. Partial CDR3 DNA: TGTGCCAGCAGCTCCGAGGCAGGGGAG. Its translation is CASSSEAGE. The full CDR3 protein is CASSSEAGELFF.

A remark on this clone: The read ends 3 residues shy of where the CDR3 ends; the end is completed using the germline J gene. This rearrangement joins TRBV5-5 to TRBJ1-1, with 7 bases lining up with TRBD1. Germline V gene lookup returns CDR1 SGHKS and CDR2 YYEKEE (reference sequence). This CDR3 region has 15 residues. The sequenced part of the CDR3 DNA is TGTGCCAGCAGCTGGACAGGAGCCCAAACTACCGAA. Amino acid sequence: CASSWTGAQTTE. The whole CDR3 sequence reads CASSWTGAQTTEAFF.

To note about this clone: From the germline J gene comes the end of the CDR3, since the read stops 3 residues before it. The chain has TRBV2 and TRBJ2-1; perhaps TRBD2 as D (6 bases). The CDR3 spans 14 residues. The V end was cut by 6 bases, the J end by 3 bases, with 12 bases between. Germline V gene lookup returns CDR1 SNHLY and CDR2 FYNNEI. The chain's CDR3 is CASRKSGLYNEQFF. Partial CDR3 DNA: TGTGCCAGCAGGAAGTCGGGACTCTACAATGAG.

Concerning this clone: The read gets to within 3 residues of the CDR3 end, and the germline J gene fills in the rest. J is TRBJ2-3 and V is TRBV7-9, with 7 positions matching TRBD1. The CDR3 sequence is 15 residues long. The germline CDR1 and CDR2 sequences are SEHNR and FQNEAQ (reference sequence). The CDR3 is CASSLGQGGQETQYF. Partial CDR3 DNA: TGTGCCAGCAGCTTAGGACAGGGTGGGCAAGAGACG.

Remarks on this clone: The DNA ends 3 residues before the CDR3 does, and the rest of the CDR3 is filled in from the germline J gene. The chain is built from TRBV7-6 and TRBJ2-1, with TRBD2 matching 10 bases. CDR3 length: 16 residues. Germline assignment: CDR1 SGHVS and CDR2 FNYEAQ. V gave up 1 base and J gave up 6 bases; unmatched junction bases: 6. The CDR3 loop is CASSLGSSGRGNEQFF. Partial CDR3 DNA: TGTGCCAGCAGCTTAGGCTCTAGCGGGAGAGGCAATGAG.

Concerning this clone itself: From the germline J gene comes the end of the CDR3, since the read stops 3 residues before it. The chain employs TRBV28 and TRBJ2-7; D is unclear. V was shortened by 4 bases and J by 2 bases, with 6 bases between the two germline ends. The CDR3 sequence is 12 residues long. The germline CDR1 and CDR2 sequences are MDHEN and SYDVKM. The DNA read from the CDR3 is TGTGCCAGCAGTTCCGCTACCTACGAG. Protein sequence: CASSSATYE. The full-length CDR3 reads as CASSSATYEQYF.

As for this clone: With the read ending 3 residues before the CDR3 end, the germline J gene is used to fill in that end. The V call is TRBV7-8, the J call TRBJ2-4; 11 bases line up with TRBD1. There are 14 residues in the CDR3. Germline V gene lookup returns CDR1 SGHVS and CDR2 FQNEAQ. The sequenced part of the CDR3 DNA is TGTGCCAGCAGCCTAGGACAGGGGGCTCGCGAT. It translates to CASSLGQGARD. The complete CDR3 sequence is CASSLGQGARDQYF.

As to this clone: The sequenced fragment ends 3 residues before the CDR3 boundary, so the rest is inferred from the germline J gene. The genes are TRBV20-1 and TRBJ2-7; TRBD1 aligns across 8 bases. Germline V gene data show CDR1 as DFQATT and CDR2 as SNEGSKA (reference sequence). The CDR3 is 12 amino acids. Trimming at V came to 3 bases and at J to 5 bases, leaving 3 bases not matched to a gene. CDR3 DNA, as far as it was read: TGCAGTGCTAGTGACAGGGGTAACGAG. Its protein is CSASDRGNE. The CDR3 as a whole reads CSASDRGNEQYF.

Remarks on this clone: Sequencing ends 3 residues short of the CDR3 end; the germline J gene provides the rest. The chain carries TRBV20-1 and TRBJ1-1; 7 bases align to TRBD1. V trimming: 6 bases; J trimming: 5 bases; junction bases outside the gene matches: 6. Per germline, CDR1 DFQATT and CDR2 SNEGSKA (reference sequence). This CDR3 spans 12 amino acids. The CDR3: CSAAGGGTEAFF. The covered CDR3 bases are TGCAGTGCAGCAGGGGGTGGGACTGAA.

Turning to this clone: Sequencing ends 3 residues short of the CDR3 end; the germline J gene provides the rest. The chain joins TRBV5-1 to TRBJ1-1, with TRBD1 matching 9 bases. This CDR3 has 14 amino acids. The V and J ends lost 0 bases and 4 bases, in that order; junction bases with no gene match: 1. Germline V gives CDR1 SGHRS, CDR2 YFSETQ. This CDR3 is CASSLGQGGTEAFF. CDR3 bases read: TGCGCCAGCAGCTTGGGACAGGGGGGCACTGAA.

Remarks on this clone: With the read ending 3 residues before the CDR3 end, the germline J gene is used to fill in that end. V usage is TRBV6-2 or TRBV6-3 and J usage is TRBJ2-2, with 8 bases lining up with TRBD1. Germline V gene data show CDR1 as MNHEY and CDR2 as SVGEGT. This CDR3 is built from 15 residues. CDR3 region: CASSYVDRDNSPLFF. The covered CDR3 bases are TGTGCCAGCAGTTACGTGGACAGGGACAATTCACCG.

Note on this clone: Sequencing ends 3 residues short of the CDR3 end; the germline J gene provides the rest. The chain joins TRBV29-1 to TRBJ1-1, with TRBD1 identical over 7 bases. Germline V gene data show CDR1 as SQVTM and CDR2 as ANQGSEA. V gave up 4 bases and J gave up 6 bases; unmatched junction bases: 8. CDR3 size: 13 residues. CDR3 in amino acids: CSVGAQGEPEAFF. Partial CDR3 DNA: TGCAGCGTTGGTGCCCAGGGGGAACCTGAA.

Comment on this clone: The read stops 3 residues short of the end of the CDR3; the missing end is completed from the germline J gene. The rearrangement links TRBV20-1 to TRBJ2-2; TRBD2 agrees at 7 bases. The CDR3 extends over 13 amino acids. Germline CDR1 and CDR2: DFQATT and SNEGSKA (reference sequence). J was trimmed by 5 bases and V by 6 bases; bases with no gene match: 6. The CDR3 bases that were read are TGCAGTGCCTCGACTAGCAGGACCGGGGAG. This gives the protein CSASTSRTGE. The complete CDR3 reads CSASTSRTGELFF.

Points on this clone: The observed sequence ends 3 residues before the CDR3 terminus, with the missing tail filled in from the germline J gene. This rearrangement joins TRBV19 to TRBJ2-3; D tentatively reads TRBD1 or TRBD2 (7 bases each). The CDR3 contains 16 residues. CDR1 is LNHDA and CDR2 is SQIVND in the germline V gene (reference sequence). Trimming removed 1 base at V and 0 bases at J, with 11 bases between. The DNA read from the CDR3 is TGTGCCAGTAGTATAGGGGAGGGGGCGAGCACAGATACG. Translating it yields CASSIGEGASTDT. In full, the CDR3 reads CASSIGEGASTDTQYF.

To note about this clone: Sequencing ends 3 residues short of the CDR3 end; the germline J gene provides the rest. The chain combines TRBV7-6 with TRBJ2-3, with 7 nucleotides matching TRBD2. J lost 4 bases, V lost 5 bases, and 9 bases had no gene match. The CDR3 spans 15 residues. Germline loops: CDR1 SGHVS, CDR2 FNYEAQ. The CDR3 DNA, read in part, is TGTGCCAGCAGCGGAATGGACGGGGGGTCAGATACG. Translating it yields CASSGMDGGSDT. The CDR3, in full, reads CASSGMDGGSDTQYF.

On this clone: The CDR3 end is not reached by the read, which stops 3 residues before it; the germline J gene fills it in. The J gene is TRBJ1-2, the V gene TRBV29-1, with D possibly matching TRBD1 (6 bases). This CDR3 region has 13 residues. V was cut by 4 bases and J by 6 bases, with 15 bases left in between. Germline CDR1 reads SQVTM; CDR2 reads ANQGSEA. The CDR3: CSVVNSQGNGYTF. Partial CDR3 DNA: TGCAGCGTTGTAAACTCCCAGGGGAATGGC.

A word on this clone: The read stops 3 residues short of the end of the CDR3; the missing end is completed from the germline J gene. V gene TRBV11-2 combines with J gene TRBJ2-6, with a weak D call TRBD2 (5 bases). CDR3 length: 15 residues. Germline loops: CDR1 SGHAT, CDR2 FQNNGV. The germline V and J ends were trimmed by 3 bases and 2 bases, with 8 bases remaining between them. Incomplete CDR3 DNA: TGTGCCAGCAGCTTTCGGGGAACTGGGGCCAACGTC. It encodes CASSFRGTGANV. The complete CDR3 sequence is CASSFRGTGANVLTF. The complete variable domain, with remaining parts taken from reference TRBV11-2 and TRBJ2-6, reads EAGVAQSPRYKIIEKRQSVAFWCNPISGHATLYWYQQILGQGPKLLIQFQNNGVVDDSQLPKDRFSAERLKGVDSTLKIQPAKLEDSAVYLCASSFRGTGANVLTFGAGSRLTVL.

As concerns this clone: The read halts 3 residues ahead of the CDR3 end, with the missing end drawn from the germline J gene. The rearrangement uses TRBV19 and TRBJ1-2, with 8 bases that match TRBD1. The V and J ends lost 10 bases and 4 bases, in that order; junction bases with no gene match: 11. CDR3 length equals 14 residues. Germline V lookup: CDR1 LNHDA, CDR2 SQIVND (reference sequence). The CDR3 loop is CATKDRDRGYGYTF. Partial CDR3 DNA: TGTGCCACTAAAGACCGTGACAGGGGCTATGGC.

CDR3 amino acids: CASSRGAGGQPQYF. The CDR3 bases that were read are TGTGCCAGCAGCCGCGGGGCAGGGGGACAGCCG. V gene TRBV11-2 combines with J gene TRBJ2-3; D possibly corresponds to TRBD1 (7 bases). The CDR3 extends 3 residues past the end of the read, so its final part is completed from the germline J gene. CDR1 and CDR2 (germline): SGHAT, FQNNGV. The CDR3 has 14 residues.

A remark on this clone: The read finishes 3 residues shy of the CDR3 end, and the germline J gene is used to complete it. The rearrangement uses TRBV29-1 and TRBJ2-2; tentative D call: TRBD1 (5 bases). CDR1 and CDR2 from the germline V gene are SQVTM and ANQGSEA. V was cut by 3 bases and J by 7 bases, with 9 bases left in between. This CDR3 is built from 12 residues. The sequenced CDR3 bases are TGCAGCGTTGACAGGGAAGGCGGGGAG. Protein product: CSVDREGGE. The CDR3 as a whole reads CSVDREGGELFF.